Shown below are 17 T cell receptor beta chains from a single sample sequenced in a study of blood T cell repertoires in COVID-19. This table comes from immunoSEQ multiplex PCR, and its TCRdb copy is limited to in-frame clones, with some not included. The sample carries about 230,000 clones, under 85% recorded once. The specimen was peripheral blood. The receptors come from a woman aged 25 to 39 with COVID-19, enrolled during active disease.

This chain's CDR3 is CASSYSRDINQPQHF. In nucleotides, the CDR3 is TGTGCCAGCAGTTATTCTCGGGACATCAATCAGCCCCAGCATTTT. This chain joins TRBV6-2 or TRBV6-3 and TRBJ1-5; perhaps TRBD1 as D (6 bases). Germline V gene sequence: CDR1 MNHEY, CDR2 SVGEGT. This CDR3 comprises 15 residues. V lost 3 bases to trimming and J lost 3 bases, with 12 bases between them.

This clone was recorded only once. The chain links TRBV18 to TRBJ2-2, with no clear D. This CDR3 is 15 amino acids long. Germline CDR1 reads KGHSH; CDR2 reads LQKENI. V lost 4 bases and J 3 bases, leaving 12 bases between the germline ends. CDR3 sequence reads: CASSLVAGYTGELFF. DNA for the CDR3: TGTGCCAGCTCACTGGTGGCAGGTTACACCGGGGAGCTGTTTTTT.

The chain recombines TRBV7-9 with TRBJ2-1; no firm D call. From germline, CDR1 is SEHNR and CDR2 FQNEAQ (reference sequence). The CDR3 runs 14 residues. V dropped 4 bases and J dropped 3 bases, with 10 bases sitting between them. The CDR3 region is CASSSNSGYNEQFF. The CDR3 DNA reads TGTGCCAGCAGCTCTAATTCAGGCTACAATGAGCAGTTCTTC.

The rearrangement joins TRBV28 to TRBJ1-2, with D maybe TRBD1 (5 bases). V was cut by 5 bases and J by 2 bases, with 24 bases left in between. Per germline, CDR1 MDHEN and CDR2 SYDVKM. The CDR3 loop spans 18 amino acids. CDR3 DNA sequence: TGTGCCAGCAGTGACACCGAGGGACTACGGGGATTCAACTATGGCTACACCTTC. Translation: CASSDTEGLRGFNYGYTF.

This rearrangement joins TRBV9 to TRBJ2-1, with D uncertain. Germline-derived CDR1 and CDR2 are SGDLS and YYNGEE. Trimming left V 0 bases short and J 6 bases short, with 4 bases between. The CDR3 is 12 amino acids. CDR3 nucleotides: TGTGCCAGCAGCGTAGGCAGCAATGAGCAGTTCTTC. Protein: CASSVGSNEQFF.

The V call is TRBV6-2 or TRBV6-3, the J call TRBJ2-3, with TRBD2 as a possible D gene (5 bases). Trimming stripped 5 bases from V and 6 bases from J, with 9 bases between. This CDR3 contains 12 residues. The germline V gene has CDR1 MNHEY and CDR2 SVGEGT. CDR3 amino acids: CASSIGDDTQYF. The CDR3 DNA is TGTGCCAGCAGTATCGGGGATGATACGCAGTATTTT.

This rearrangement joins TRBV6-2 or TRBV6-3 to TRBJ2-7; D is possibly TRBD2 (6 bases). The CDR3 runs 13 residues. V was trimmed by 5 bases and J by 2 bases, leaving 10 bases between them. Germline CDR1 reads MNHEY; CDR2 reads SVGEGT. This CDR3 reads CASSIGEAYEQYF. In DNA form, the CDR3 reads TGTGCCAGCAGTATAGGGGAGGCCTACGAGCAGTACTTC.

The chain employs TRBV14 and TRBJ1-1, with unresolved D. The CDR3 totals 14 residues. Per the germline V gene, CDR1 is SGHDN and CDR2 is FVKESK. Trimming stripped 2 bases from V and 1 base from J, with 8 bases between. The CDR3 DNA is TGTGCCAGCAGCCAAATACGGGGGAACACTGAAGCTTTCTTT. Translation gives CASSQIRGNTEAFF. Full variable domain (remainder filled in from reference TRBV14 and TRBJ1-1): EAGVTQFPSHSVIEKGQTVTLRCDPISGHDNLYWYRRVMGKEIKFLLHFVKESKQDESGMPNNRFLAERTGGTYSTLKVQPAELEDSGVYFCASSQIRGNTEAFFGQGTRLTVV.

The V call is TRBV27, the J call TRBJ1-1, with D possibly TRBD1 on 6 matching bases. V lost 7 bases to trimming and J lost 1 base, with 10 bases between them. Germline CDR1 MNHEY, CDR2 SMNVEV (reference sequence). The CDR3 consists of 13 residues. For the CDR3, the DNA is TGTGCCAGCACCTCGGGACAGAACACTGAAGCTTTCTTT. It codes for CASTSGQNTEAFF.

The genes are TRBV2 and TRBJ2-7; TRBD1 matches 7 bases. Per the germline V gene, CDR1 is SNHLY and CDR2 is FYNNEI. V shed 10 bases, J shed 7 bases, and the junction held 16 bases outside the gene matches. The length of the CDR3 is 14 residues. In nucleotides, the CDR3 is TGTGCCACTTCCGAGGCAGGGGGTCCGTCAGAGCAGTACTTC. As protein: CATSEAGGPSEQYF.

The chain is built from TRBV2 and TRBJ2-3, with 7 positions matching TRBD2. Per germline, CDR1 SNHLY and CDR2 FYNNEI. V shed 0 bases, J shed 5 bases, and the junction held 11 bases outside the gene matches. The CDR3 is 17 amino acids. The CDR3 DNA sequence: TGTGCCAGCAGTGAAGCGGGGTTGGGGGAGGGGAAAGATACGCAGTATTTT. Translated, it gives CASSEAGLGEGKDTQYF.

The rearrangement links TRBV5-4 to TRBJ1-1, with D possibly being TRBD1 (6 bases). The CDR3 covers 14 residues. Looked up from germline, CDR1 is SGHNT and CDR2 is YYREEE (reference sequence). V lost 4 bases to trimming and J lost 1 base, with 11 bases between them. CDR3: CASSQTGRNTEAFF. CDR3 bases: TGTGCCAGCAGCCAAACAGGGAGGAACACTGAAGCTTTCTTT. Using reference TRBV5-4 and TRBJ1-1 for the parts outside the CDR3, the full variable domain is ETGVTQSPTHLIKTRGQQVTLRCSSQSGHNTVSWYQQALGQGPQFIFQYYREEENGRGNFPPRFSGLQFPNYSSELNVNALELDDSALYLCASSQTGRNTEAFFGQGTRLTVV.

This clone is a singleton in its sample. The gene calls are TRBV2 and TRBJ1-4, with 7 bases that match TRBD1. The CDR3 runs 15 residues. Germline loops: CDR1 SNHLY, CDR2 FYNNEI. J gave up 8 bases and V 7 bases, and 13 bases lay outside the gene matches. In DNA, the CDR3 is TGTGCCAGCAAGAGCCGGGACAGCATAGGGGAAAAACTGTTTTTT. Protein sequence: CASKSRDSIGEKLFF. The complete variable domain, with remaining parts taken from reference TRBV2 and TRBJ1-4, reads EPEVTQTPSHQVTQMGQEVILRCVPISNHLYFYWYRQILGQKVEFLVSFYNNEISEKSEIFDDQFSVERPDGSNFTLKIRSTKLEDSAMYFCASKSRDSIGEKLFFGSGTQLSVL.

This clone was observed a few times. The chain has TRBV5-1 and TRBJ1-2; D might be TRBD1 (6 bases). Trimming took off 0 bases at V and 6 bases at J, with 15 bases between the two ends. This CDR3 has 15 residues. The germline V gene has CDR1 SGHRS and CDR2 YFSETQ. In nucleotides, the CDR3 is TGCGCCAGCAGCTTGGAAGGCAGGGGTATCAATGGCTACACCTTC. Protein: CASSLEGRGINGYTF. Full variable domain (remainder filled in from reference TRBV5-1 and TRBJ1-2): KAGVTQTPRYLIKTRGQQVTLSCSPISGHRSVSWYQQTPGQGLQFLFEYFSETQRNKGNFPGRFSGRQFSNSRSEMNVSTLELGDSALYLCASSLEGRGINGYTFGSGTRLTVV.

In its sample, this clone was seen a few times. The V call is TRBV4-3, the J call TRBJ2-5; D is ambiguous. Per germline, CDR1 LGHNA and CDR2 YSLEER. This CDR3 is built from 14 residues. The ends were cut back, 0 bases at V and 5 bases at J, with 10 bases in the middle. CDR3 bases: TGCGCCAGCAGCCAAGAAGCTAGTCGGGAGACCCAGTACTTC. Translating it yields CASSQEASRETQYF.

The chain recombines TRBV19 with TRBJ1-1, with 8 positions matching TRBD1. J was trimmed by 3 bases and V by 5 bases; bases with no gene match: 8. The germline V gene has CDR1 LNHDA and CDR2 SQIVND (reference sequence). The CDR3 is 15 amino acids. In DNA form, the CDR3 reads TGTGCCAGTAGTTTAGTCGGACAGGGAGACACTGAAGCTTTCTTT. Amino acid sequence: CASSLVGQGDTEAFF.

The V gene is TRBV5-5, the J gene TRBJ2-1; D uncertain. The CDR3 loop spans 14 amino acids. V was cut by 4 bases and J by 6 bases, with 14 bases left in between. CDR1 and CDR2 from the germline V gene are SGHKS and YYEKEE (reference sequence). CDR3 sequence (DNA): TGTGCCAGCAGCCCCTCTTTGGTCGGCAATGAGCAGTTCTTC. Translation gives CASSPSLVGNEQFF.